The entry that follows covers one T cell receptor beta chain sequence. The CDR3 totals 14 residues. The V gene's germline CDR1 is MNHEY and CDR2 SVGAGI. Deletions cut 2 bases from V and 2 bases from J, with 10 bases between. This sample is drawn from a study of blood T cell repertoires in COVID-19. The assay was immunoSEQ multiplex PCR, and TCRdb's table has in-frame clones only and misses some. The sample contains about 150,000 clones, approximately 90% of which appear only once. This clonotype was obtained from a man aged 55 to 70 with active or convalescent COVID-19. The sample comprised peripheral blood. The chain is built from TRBV6-5 and TRBJ2-7; tentative D call: TRBD1 (6 bases). CDR3 amino acids: CASSYEAGAYEQYF. The CDR3 DNA reads TGTGCCAGCAGTTACGAGGCAGGGGCCTACGAGCAGTACTTC.